Following are 28 T cell receptor beta chains from one sample sequenced in a study of response to subunit inactivated influenza vaccine. TCRdb reprocessed the RT-PCR reads with MiXCR, giving one entry per CDR3 protein. The sample has more than 200,000 distinct CDR3 sequences; more than 9% are singletons. The sequencing used non-naive T cells sorted from PBMCs, collected 14 to 15 days before vaccination. These receptors originate from a man aged 50 to 59 who received an inactivated influenza vaccine.

The J gene is TRBJ2-3, the V gene TRBV3-1; perhaps TRBD2 as D (6 bases). CDR1 and CDR2 from the germline V gene are LGHDT and YNNKEL (reference sequence). This CDR3 is 17 amino acids long. Trimming removed 2 bases from V and 4 bases from J, with 19 bases in between. The CDR3 DNA reads TGTGCCAGCAGCCAACGCCTGACTAGTCGGGGTTCAGATACGCAGTATTTT. This codes for CASSQRLTSRGSDTQYF.

This clonotype was seen more than once but under ten times. The rearrangement links TRBV20-1 to TRBJ2-5; 10 bases align to TRBD2. The V segment lost 0 bases and the J segment 5 bases; nucleotides outside the gene matches: 6. Germline loops: CDR1 DFQATT, CDR2 SNEGSKA (reference sequence). This CDR3 is built from 15 residues. The CDR3 loop reads CSARDLAGARETQYF. In nucleotides, the CDR3 is TGCAGTGCTAGAGATCTAGCGGGGGCCCGGGAGACCCAGTACTTC.

The table lists this clonotype with many counts. The rearrangement links TRBV20-1 to TRBJ2-1; TRBD2 matches at 7 bases. V was clipped by 1 base and J by 2 bases; unmatched bases: 5. The germline gives CDR1 DFQATT, CDR2 SNEGSKA (reference sequence). The CDR3 has 15 amino acids. The CDR3 region is CSARAGLAAYNEQFF. CDR3 nucleotide sequence: TGCAGTGCTAGAGCGGGGCTAGCGGCCTACAATGAGCAGTTCTTC.

This clonotype came up many times. The chain links TRBV6-2 or TRBV6-3 to TRBJ2-1; 13 bases map to TRBD2. Per the germline V gene, CDR1 is MNHEY and CDR2 is SVGEGT. V lost 6 bases to trimming and J lost 7 bases; unmatched junction nucleotides: 18. The length of the CDR3 is 19 residues. CDR3 in DNA: TGTGCCAGCAGCCGAAACACCCACCGGGGGACTAGCGGGAAAAATGAGCAGTTCTTC. It is translated as CASSRNTHRGTSGKNEQFF.

The chain employs TRBV2 and TRBJ2-1; D is uncertain. The CDR3 has 13 amino acids. V was trimmed by 7 bases and J by 3 bases, leaving 10 bases between them. From germline, CDR1 is SNHLY and CDR2 FYNNEI. The CDR3 spells CASTLTYYNEQFF. The DNA for the CDR3 is TGTGCCAGCACCCTTACTTACTACAATGAGCAGTTCTTC.

This clonotype was observed many times. The rearrangement joins TRBV7-2 to TRBJ2-2, with D possibly being TRBD2 (6 bases). The V gene lost 1 base and the J gene lost 6 bases, with 18 bases spanning the gap. There are 17 residues in the CDR3. Looked up from germline, CDR1 is SGHTA and CDR2 is FQGNSA. CDR3 sequence: CASSLGSGRDFSGELFF. Written as DNA, the CDR3 is TGTGCCAGCAGCTTAGGATCAGGCAGGGACTTTTCCGGGGAGCTGTTTTTT.

The chain carries TRBV2 and TRBJ1-5; D is undetermined. The CDR3 extends over 18 amino acids. Germline CDR1 and CDR2: SNHLY and FYNNEI. With 2 bases removed from V and 0 bases from J, the gap between germline ends came to 17 bases. CDR3 DNA: TGTGCCAGCAGTGAAACCCGACCCGGAAGAATTAGCAATCAGCCCCAGCATTTT. The encoded protein is CASSETRPGRISNQPQHF.

This sequence joins TRBV28 and TRBJ2-3; 9 positions agree with TRBD1. Germline trimming cut 5 bases from V and 5 bases from J; bases unmatched to any gene: 8. Germline values: CDR1 MDHEN, CDR2 SYDVKM. The CDR3 is 15 amino acids. CDR3 sequence reads: CASSATGTGRDTQYF. The CDR3 DNA reads as TGTGCCAGCAGTGCTACCGGGACAGGGCGAGATACGCAGTATTTT.

This clonotype was detected only a few times. This sequence joins TRBV7-2 and TRBJ1-5, with 9 bases aligning to TRBD1. Unmatched junction bases numbered 4, after V lost 7 bases and J lost 6 bases. This CDR3 comprises 13 residues. Germline CDR1 reads SGHTA; CDR2 reads FQGNSA. The CDR3 nucleotides read TGTGCCAGCAACCTGGGACAGGGTCAGCCCCAGCATTTT. Its protein is CASNLGQGQPQHF.

This clonotype was seen only a few times. The J gene is TRBJ2-3, the V gene TRBV12-3 or TRBV12-4; unclear D gene. The V end lost 5 bases, the J end lost 10 bases, and 13 bases lay between the germline ends. The CDR3 is 12 amino acids. The CDR3 is CASSPQPTPQYF. The DNA of the CDR3 is TGTGCCAGCAGTCCCCAGCCGACCCCGCAGTATTTT.

This clonotype was seen ten or more times. V is TRBV5-6 and J is TRBJ2-1; D is unresolved. CDR3 length equals 15 residues. V was shortened by 4 bases and J by 15 bases, with 26 bases between the two germline ends. CDR1 is SGHDT, CDR2 YYEEEE, per germline. The CDR3: CASSPRSVLTGYLFF. The CDR3 coding sequence is TGTGCCAGCAGCCCACGATCCGTCTTGACTGGGTATCTGTTCTTC.

This clonotype was observed many times. This chain joins TRBV10-3 and TRBJ2-1, with D perhaps being TRBD1 or TRBD2 (5 bases each). Germline loops: CDR1 ENHRY, CDR2 SYGVKD. The CDR3 runs to 14 residues. Trimming stripped 3 bases from V and 8 bases from J, with 14 bases between. The CDR3 loop reads CAISDPEGNDEQFF. The CDR3 DNA follows: TGTGCCATCAGTGACCCCGAGGGGAACGATGAGCAGTTCTTC.

This sequence joins TRBV28 and TRBJ1-5; no definite D call. Germline loops: CDR1 MDHEN, CDR2 SYDVKM. Trimming stripped 3 bases from V and 4 bases from J, with 13 bases between. The CDR3 sequence is 15 residues long. DNA for the CDR3: TGTGCCAGCAGTTTTTCCCCCGAGGATAATCAGCCCCAGCATTTT. Its translation is CASSFSPEDNQPQHF.

In its sample, this clonotype was seen many times. The rearrangement uses TRBV4-2 and TRBJ2-1, with 10 bases aligning to TRBD2. Germline values: CDR1 LGHNA, CDR2 YNFKEQ. Trimming removed 0 bases from V and 4 bases from J; junction bases left unmatched: 0. The CDR3 runs to 15 residues. The CDR3 reads CASSQELAGYNEQFF. The CDR3, as DNA: TGTGCCAGCAGCCAAGAACTAGCGGGGTACAATGAGCAGTTCTTC.

This clonotype was counted only a few times. The chain joins TRBV7-8 to TRBJ1-6, with D hard to call. The CDR3 runs 13 residues. CDR1 and CDR2 (germline): SGHVS, FQNEAQ. Trimming left V 3 bases short and J 5 bases short, with 5 bases between. CDR3 residues: CASSFSNNSPLHF. The CDR3 DNA sequence: TGTGCCAGCAGCTTCTCGAATAATTCACCCCTCCACTTT.

This clonotype occurred many times. This chain connects TRBV5-1 to TRBJ2-1; TRBD2 aligns across 10 bases. The CDR3 sequence is 15 residues long. Germline trimming cut 2 bases from V and 9 bases from J; bases unmatched to any gene: 8. Germline V gene lookup returns CDR1 SGHRS and CDR2 YFSETQ. In nucleotides, the CDR3 is TGCGCCAGCAGCTTTGCTAGCGGGAGCGGGGGTGAGCAGTTCTTC. This gives the protein CASSFASGSGGEQFF. The full variable domain, completed using reference TRBV5-1 and TRBJ2-1, is KAGVTQTPRYLIKTRGQQVTLSCSPISGHRSVSWYQQTPGQGLQFLFEYFSETQRNKGNFPGRFSGRQFSNSRSEMNVSTLELGDSALYLCASSFASGSGGEQFFGPGTRLTVL.

This clonotype has a handful of counts. V gene TRBV7-9 combines with J gene TRBJ2-3; TRBD1 matches at 8 bases. CDR3 length: 15 residues. V shed 4 bases and J 4 bases; nucleotides not matched to a gene: 7. The germline gives CDR1 SEHNR, CDR2 FQNEAQ (reference sequence). The DNA for the CDR3 is TGTGCCAGCAGCTCGACAGGGGCTGGGTCAGATACGCAGTATTTT. This codes for CASSSTGAGSDTQYF.

The CDR3 loop is CSVEGGLGYTF. DNA for the CDR3: TGCAGCGTTGAAGGGGGTTTAGGCTACACCTTC. The V gene is TRBV29-1, the J gene TRBJ1-2; D is undetermined. V lost 1 base, J lost 8 bases, and 8 bases lay in between. The CDR3 length is 11 residues. The germline CDR1 and CDR2 sequences are SQVTM and ANQGSEA.

J is TRBJ2-5 and V is TRBV15, with D possibly being TRBD2 (5 bases). The V gene's germline CDR1 is LNHNV and CDR2 YYDKDF (reference sequence). The CDR3 sequence is 13 residues long. Trimming pared 1 base from V and 3 bases from J, leaving 6 bases between. In DNA, the CDR3 is TGTGCCACCAGCAGAGTAGCGAAAGAGACCCAGTACTTC. Translated: CATSRVAKETQYF. The full variable domain, completed using reference TRBV15 and TRBJ2-5, is DAMVIQNPRYQVTQFGKPVTLSCSQTLNHNVMYWYQQKSSQAPKLLFHYYDKDFNNEADTPDNFQSRRPNTSFCFLDIRSPGLGDTAMYLCATSRVAKETQYFGPGTRLLVL.

The rearrangement joins TRBV20-1 to TRBJ2-3, with D maybe TRBD2 (5 bases). The CDR3 extends over 14 amino acids. The V end was cut by 4 bases, the J end by 3 bases, with 14 bases between. CDR1 and CDR2 from the germline V gene are DFQATT and SNEGSKA (reference sequence). The CDR3 is CSANTAVRTDTQYF. DNA of the CDR3: TGCAGTGCTAATACAGCGGTTAGGACAGATACGCAGTATTTT.

This clonotype was counted many times. The chain employs TRBV29-1 and TRBJ2-7; 8 nucleotides line up with TRBD1. The CDR3 sequence is 14 residues long. The V segment lost 6 bases and the J segment 0 bases; nucleotides outside the gene matches: 7. CDR1 is SQVTM, CDR2 ANQGSEA, per germline. CDR3 bases: TGCAGCGTCTGTCCGACAGGGGCCTCCTACGAGCAGTACTTC. It specifies CSVCPTGASYEQYF.

This clonotype was seen many times. This chain joins TRBV7-8 and TRBJ2-1; D unclear. V lost 3 bases to trimming and J lost 8 bases, with 8 bases between them. CDR3 size: 12 residues. Per germline, CDR1 SGHVS and CDR2 FQNEAQ. CDR3 region: CASSLDGYEQFF. In DNA form, the CDR3 reads TGTGCCAGCAGCTTGGACGGGTATGAGCAGTTCTTC.

This chain joins TRBV4-2 and TRBJ2-6; D may be TRBD2 (5 bases). The CDR3 is 15 amino acids. Deletions cut 0 bases from V and 8 bases from J, with 11 bases between. The V gene's germline CDR1 is LGHNA and CDR2 YNFKEQ. DNA for the CDR3: TGTGCCAGCAGCCAAGACTATCCCGGGACCAACGTCCTGACTTTC. It is translated as CASSQDYPGTNVLTF.

As regards this clonotype: One junction end does not reproduce the germline sequence, and a read error may be involved. V and J are TRBV5-4 and TRBJ1-2; perhaps TRBD1 as D (6 bases). This CDR3 comprises 13 residues. CDR1 SGHNT and CDR2 YYREEE come from the germline V gene (reference sequence). The CDR3 DNA sequence: TGTGCCAGCAGCACTACAGGGAATTTTGGCCACACCTTC. As protein: CASSTTGNFGHTF.

This clonotype was recorded at least ten times. This chain joins TRBV20-1 and TRBJ2-1, with 8 positions matching TRBD2. V was pared by 7 bases and J by 4 bases, with 3 bases of the junction left unmatched. This CDR3 is 12 amino acids long. Germline loops: CDR1 DFQATT, CDR2 SNEGSKA (reference sequence). CDR3 nucleotide sequence: TGCAGTGGGGCGGGGGGATACAATGAGCAGTTCTTC. Amino acid sequence: CSGAGGYNEQFF.

CDR3 sequence (DNA): TGTGCCAGCAGTGTACGGCGGGCCACAGATACGCAGTATTTT. Protein sequence: CASSVRRATDTQYF. The gene calls are TRBV2 and TRBJ2-3; tentatively, D is TRBD2 (5 bases). This CDR3 is built from 14 residues. The V end lost 4 bases, the J end lost 2 bases, and 10 bases lay between the germline ends. Germline CDR1 SNHLY, CDR2 FYNNEI.

At least ten counts were recorded for this clonotype. The chain has TRBV7-8 and TRBJ2-7, with 9 positions matching TRBD1. The germline gives CDR1 SGHVS, CDR2 FQNEAQ. Trimming at V came to 1 base and at J to 3 bases, leaving 7 bases not matched to a gene. This CDR3 region has 16 residues. The CDR3 coding sequence is TGTGCCAGCAGCTTAGTCGGGACAGGGCTTTTCTACGAGCAGTACTTC. It specifies CASSLVGTGLFYEQYF.

This clonotype was counted a few times. V gene TRBV7-2 combines with J gene TRBJ2-2, with 8 bases identical to TRBD2. There are 14 residues in the CDR3. Looked up from germline, CDR1 is SGHTA and CDR2 is FQGNSA. Trimming took 5 bases from V and 7 from J; bases not matched to a gene: 6. The CDR3 spells CASSLTSDRGELFF. The CDR3 DNA sequence: TGTGCCAGCAGCCTGACTAGCGACCGCGGGGAGCTGTTTTTT.